The 28 T cell receptor beta chains below come from one sample, sequenced in a study of cytomegalovirus exposure and HLA in healthy donors. Clones were sequenced by immunoSEQ multiplex PCR, and TCRdb holds only the in-frame ones, with some missing. The data hold approximately 300,000 clones, with 86% observed a single time. Sequencing was carried out using PBMCs. The receptors come from a woman between 18 and 29 years old in good health and CMV-seronegative.

This clone occurred once. J is TRBJ2-6 and V is TRBV7-8, with 9 bases lining up with TRBD1. The CDR3 has 15 residues. Losses at the gene ends were 7 bases for V and 4 bases for J; bases not matched to a gene: 5. Germline lookup yields CDR1 SGHVS and CDR2 FQNEAQ. As DNA, the CDR3 is TGTGCCAGCAACGGACAGGGGAAAGGGGCCAACGTCCTGACTTTC. Its protein product is CASNGQGKGANVLTF.

The chain employs TRBV4-1 and TRBJ2-1; D is unclear. The CDR3 is 15 residues long. V lost 3 bases, J lost 0 bases, and 9 bases lay in between. The germline gives CDR1 MGHRA, CDR2 YSYEKL. CDR3: CASSHRRFSYNEQFF. The DNA for the CDR3 is TGCGCCAGCAGCCACCGGAGATTCTCCTACAATGAGCAGTTCTTC.

The chain joins TRBV2 to TRBJ1-1; D unresolved. Germline loops: CDR1 SNHLY, CDR2 FYNNEI. This CDR3 spans 13 amino acids. Trimming shortened V by 7 bases and J by 0 bases, and 9 bases separated the two germline ends. CDR3 sequence (DNA): TGTGCCAGCATTGGCGACATGAACACTGAAGCTTTCTTT. Protein: CASIGDMNTEAFF. Looking up the rest from reference TRBV2 and TRBJ1-1 gives the full variable domain: EPEVTQTPSHQVTQMGQEVILRCVPISNHLYFYWYRQILGQKVEFLVSFYNNEISEKSEIFDDQFSVERPDGSNFTLKIRSTKLEDSAMYFCASIGDMNTEAFFGQGTRLTVV.

This chain joins TRBV6-1 and TRBJ2-1, with D unclear. The CDR3 sequence is 15 residues long. CDR1 and CDR2 from the germline V gene are MNHNS and SASEGT. Trimming stripped 6 bases from V and 5 bases from J, with 17 bases between. CDR3 in DNA: TGTGCCAGCAGGACGAGTGGCGGCCCCCACAATGAGCAGTTCTTC. Translation gives CASRTSGGPHNEQFF.

DNA for the CDR3: TGTGCCAGCAGCTTAACTAACAATGAGCAGTTCTTC. Its protein product is CASSLTNNEQFF. The rearrangement joins TRBV7-3 to TRBJ2-1; D gene ambiguous. Trimming pared 0 bases from V and 5 bases from J, leaving 2 bases between. Germline V gene lookup returns CDR1 SGHTA and CDR2 FQGTGA. The CDR3 is 12 amino acids.

The chain employs TRBV5-8 and TRBJ2-7, with a weak D call TRBD2 (6 bases). This CDR3 spans 16 amino acids. Germline values: CDR1 SGHTS, CDR2 YDEGEE. Trimming removed 1 base at V and 2 bases at J, with 16 bases between. CDR3 loop: CASSLFGRSPTYEQYF. DNA for the CDR3: TGTGCCAGCAGCTTGTTTGGGAGGTCCCCAACCTACGAGCAGTACTTC.

This clone was detected only once. This chain joins TRBV5-4 and TRBJ2-7, with 12 bases aligning to TRBD2. V trimming: 4 bases; J trimming: 1 base; junction bases outside the gene matches: 3. This CDR3 contains 15 residues. In germline, CDR1 is SGHNT, CDR2 YYREEE (reference sequence). CDR3 DNA sequence: TGTGCCAGCAGCCGTCTAGCGGGAGGGTCCTACGAGCAGTACTTC. It codes for CASSRLAGGSYEQYF.

This chain connects TRBV27 to TRBJ1-1; tentative D call: TRBD1 (5 bases). V gave up 6 bases and J gave up 5 bases, with 16 bases separating them. This CDR3 contains 14 residues. Germline V gives CDR1 MNHEY, CDR2 SMNVEV (reference sequence). The CDR3 reads CASRPPGRGTEAFF. The CDR3 DNA sequence: TGTGCCAGCAGGCCCCCGGGGAGGGGAACTGAAGCTTTCTTT.

The chain employs TRBV7-9 and TRBJ1-2; the D is unclear. Trimming removed 3 bases at V and 7 bases at J, with 15 bases between. Germline values: CDR1 SEHNR, CDR2 FQNEAQ (reference sequence). CDR3 length: 14 residues. The CDR3 loop is CASSFQLRALGYTF. CDR3 DNA: TGTGCCAGCAGCTTCCAATTGAGGGCACTTGGCTACACCTTC.

This chain links TRBV12-5 with TRBJ1-1; 10 bases map to TRBD1. V lost 5 bases and J lost 4; bases outside the gene matches: 4. The CDR3 loop spans 14 amino acids. Germline V gives CDR1 LGHNT, CDR2 FRNRAP. The chain's CDR3 is CASGDRGQGTEAFF. CDR3 coding DNA: TGTGCTAGTGGTGACAGGGGGCAGGGCACTGAAGCTTTCTTT.

The chain has TRBV5-4 and TRBJ2-6; D not certain. The germline V and J ends were trimmed by 4 bases and 0 bases, with 8 bases remaining between them. CDR1 is SGHNT and CDR2 is YYREEE in the germline V gene (reference sequence). The CDR3 is 15 residues long. CDR3 residues: CASSPDFSGANVLTF. The CDR3 nucleotides are TGTGCCAGCAGCCCCGACTTCTCTGGGGCCAACGTCCTGACTTTC.

The gene calls are TRBV25-1 and TRBJ2-7; weak D call: TRBD1 (5 bases). Trimming cost V 6 bases and J 0 bases, with 12 bases left between them. The CDR3 extends over 14 amino acids. CDR1 is MGHDK and CDR2 is SYGVNS in the germline V gene. This CDR3 reads CASRSRAPSYEQYF. Here the CDR3 DNA reads TGTGCCAGCAGGTCCAGGGCCCCCTCCTACGAGCAGTACTTC.

The chain carries TRBV2 and TRBJ2-3, with 7 bases matching TRBD1. V was pared by 6 bases and J by 3 bases, with 6 bases of the junction left unmatched. Germline V gene lookup returns CDR1 SNHLY and CDR2 FYNNEI. CDR3 length: 14 residues. The CDR3 coding sequence is TGTGCCAGCAGACAGGGGAAGGGGACAGATACGCAGTATTTT. This codes for CASRQGKGTDTQYF.

V and J are TRBV6-5 and TRBJ2-1, with 7 bases matching TRBD2. Germline CDR1 MNHEY, CDR2 SVGAGI. The V and J ends lost 0 bases and 7 bases, in that order; junction bases with no gene match: 9. CDR3 length equals 16 residues. As DNA, the CDR3 is TGTGCCAGCAGTTACTCTGGGCGGGGGAGAGAAAATGAGCAGTTCTTC. Its translation is CASSYSGRGRENEQFF.

This clone was counted only a few times. The chain couples TRBV2 to TRBJ2-7, with TRBD2 matching over 15 bases. The CDR3 length is 17 residues. Per germline, CDR1 SNHLY and CDR2 FYNNEI. V shed 7 bases, J shed 5 bases, and the junction held 12 bases outside the gene matches. Written as DNA, the CDR3 is TGTGCCAGCACCTTTGGGGGACTAGCGGGAGGTAGCCACGAGCAGTACTTC. Encoded protein: CASTFGGLAGGSHEQYF. Full variable domain (missing parts from reference TRBV2 and TRBJ2-7): EPEVTQTPSHQVTQMGQEVILRCVPISNHLYFYWYRQILGQKVEFLVSFYNNEISEKSEIFDDQFSVERPDGSNFTLKIRSTKLEDSAMYFCASTFGGLAGGSHEQYFGPGTRLTVT.

V usage is TRBV6-5 and J usage is TRBJ2-7; TRBD2 might be the D (6 bases). Trimming shortened V by 6 bases and J by 2 bases, and 17 bases separated the two germline ends. Germline CDR1 and CDR2: MNHEY and SVGAGI. The CDR3 spans 15 residues. The CDR3 loop is CASRGGTSSPYEQYF. CDR3 coding DNA: TGTGCCAGCAGGGGCGGAACTAGCTCGCCCTACGAGCAGTACTTC.

Note on this clone: Other nucleotide sequences in the sample specify the same CDR3. The chain combines TRBV30 with TRBJ1-1, with D possibly matching TRBD1 (5 bases). The germline gives CDR1 GTSNPN, CDR2 SVGIG (reference sequence). V was trimmed by 1 base and J by 4 bases, leaving 7 bases between them. The CDR3 length is 12 residues. CDR3 protein: CAWSGGGTEAFF. The CDR3 DNA is TGTGCCTGGAGTGGGGGGGGCACTGAAGCTTTCTTT.

This clone was counted a few times. The chain couples TRBV6-1 to TRBJ1-5; D possibly corresponds to TRBD1 (6 bases). V gave up 9 bases and J gave up 7 bases, with 19 bases separating them. Germline assignment: CDR1 MNHNS and CDR2 SASEGT. This CDR3 contains 14 residues. The CDR3 protein is CASRNRVPGQPQHF. CDR3 bases: TGTGCCAGTAGGAACAGGGTCCCGGGGCAGCCCCAGCATTTT.

A word on this clone: Other DNA sequences in this sample translate to the same CDR3. The genes are TRBV11-2 and TRBJ2-1, with D perhaps TRBD2 (6 bases). The CDR3 is 13 residues long. V was cut by 0 bases and J by 7 bases, with 7 bases left in between. Germline values: CDR1 SGHAT, CDR2 FQNNGV. The CDR3 sequence: CASSLDRGNEQFF. The CDR3 coding sequence is TGTGCCAGCAGCTTAGATCGGGGGAATGAGCAGTTCTTC. The full variable domain, in which reference TRBV11-2 and TRBJ2-1 provide the parts outside the CDR3, is EAGVAQSPRYKIIEKRQSVAFWCNPISGHATLYWYQQILGQGPKLLIQFQNNGVVDDSQLPKDRFSAERLKGVDSTLKIQPAKLEDSAVYLCASSLDRGNEQFFGPGTRLTVL.

The genes are TRBV7-6 and TRBJ2-3; the D is unclear. From germline, CDR1 is SGHVS and CDR2 FNYEAQ. The CDR3 spans 13 residues. V was cut by 1 base and J by 7 bases, with 9 bases left in between. The CDR3 nucleotides read TGTGCCAGCAGCTTAGATCTATCGAATACGCAGTATTTT. Translated: CASSLDLSNTQYF.

The chain recombines TRBV18 with TRBJ2-7; D gene uncertain. Trimming took 0 bases from V and 3 from J, leaving 12 bases between them. Per germline, CDR1 KGHSH and CDR2 LQKENI. The CDR3 is made up of 15 amino acids. CDR3 residues: CASSPPSVSNYEQYF. CDR3 nucleotide sequence: TGTGCCAGCTCACCACCTTCGGTTAGTAACTACGAGCAGTACTTC. Together with reference TRBV18 and TRBJ2-7, the CDR3 gives the full variable domain: NAGVMQNPRHLVRRRGQEARLRCSPMKGHSHVYWYRQLPEEGLKFMVYLQKENIIDESGMPKERFSAEFPKEGPSILRIQQVVRGDSAAYFCASSPPSVSNYEQYFGPGTRLTVT.

The chain joins TRBV6-5 to TRBJ1-2, with 7 bases aligning to TRBD1. Unmatched junction bases numbered 11, after V lost 2 bases and J lost 11 bases. The CDR3 loop spans 14 amino acids. Looked up from germline, CDR1 is MNHEY and CDR2 is SVGAGI. CDR3 coding DNA: TGTGCCAGCAGTTACGGGACCCCAGGGGGGAGGTACACCTTC. Its translation: CASSYGTPGGRYTF.

J is TRBJ2-1 and V is TRBV28, with no clear D. With 6 bases removed from V and 0 bases from J, the gap between germline ends came to 12 bases. The germline V gene encodes CDR1 MDHEN and CDR2 SYDVKM. This CDR3 comprises 15 residues. The CDR3 DNA sequence: TGTGCCAGCAGGGTGGCGCGGAGCTCCTACAATGAGCAGTTCTTC. It translates to CASRVARSSYNEQFF.

V and J are TRBV15 and TRBJ2-7, with a weak D call TRBD1 (6 bases). The CDR3 runs to 17 residues. Per the germline V gene, CDR1 is LNHNV and CDR2 is YYDKDF (reference sequence). Between the trimmed V and J ends, which lost 1 base and 2 bases, there was a span of 18 bases. Here the CDR3 reads CATSRGGIRDKAYEQYF. The DNA of the CDR3 is TGTGCCACCAGCAGAGGTGGGATACGGGACAAAGCCTACGAGCAGTACTTC. Complete variable domain (other parts from reference TRBV15 and TRBJ2-7): DAMVIQNPRYQVTQFGKPVTLSCSQTLNHNVMYWYQQKSSQAPKLLFHYYDKDFNNEADTPDNFQSRRPNTSFCFLDIRSPGLGDTAMYLCATSRGGIRDKAYEQYFGPGTRLTVT.

V is TRBV4-3 and J is TRBJ2-3, with D possibly TRBD1 on 5 matching bases. The CDR3 sequence is 16 residues long. Germline assignment: CDR1 LGHNA and CDR2 YSLEER. Trimming took off 1 base at V and 2 bases at J, with 13 bases between the two ends. CDR3 loop: CASSQVGDSNTDTQYF. CDR3 in DNA: TGCGCCAGCAGCCAAGTTGGCGACAGCAACACAGATACGCAGTATTTT.

A few counts support this clone. This chain uses TRBV30 with TRBJ2-7; possibly TRBD1 for D (5 bases). The CDR3 is 14 residues long. Trimming removed 4 bases from V and 3 bases from J, with 16 bases in between. Germline loops: CDR1 GTSNPN, CDR2 SVGIG (reference sequence). CDR3 DNA sequence: TGTGCCTGGACCCCCCCGGGCAGGGACTACGAGCAGTACTTC. Protein sequence: CAWTPPGRDYEQYF.

This chain joins TRBV10-3 and TRBJ1-5, with 7 bases identical to TRBD1. The CDR3 sequence is 14 residues long. Germline-derived CDR1 and CDR2 are ENHRY and SYGVKD. V shed 0 bases, J shed 5 bases, and the junction held 1 base outside the gene matches. Here the CDR3 DNA reads TGTGCCATCAGTGAGTCCAGGGGGGATCAGCCCCAGCATTTT. Its translation: CAISESRGDQPQHF.

The rearrangement links TRBV7-9 to TRBJ2-7, with D possibly TRBD1 on 6 matching bases. Germline CDR1 SEHNR, CDR2 FQNEAQ (reference sequence). V lost 5 bases to trimming and J lost 3 bases, with 14 bases between them. The CDR3 covers 14 residues. CDR3 DNA: TGTGCCAGCAGCCCCAGACAGGAAAGCTACGAGCAGTACTTC. Translating gives CASSPRQESYEQYF.